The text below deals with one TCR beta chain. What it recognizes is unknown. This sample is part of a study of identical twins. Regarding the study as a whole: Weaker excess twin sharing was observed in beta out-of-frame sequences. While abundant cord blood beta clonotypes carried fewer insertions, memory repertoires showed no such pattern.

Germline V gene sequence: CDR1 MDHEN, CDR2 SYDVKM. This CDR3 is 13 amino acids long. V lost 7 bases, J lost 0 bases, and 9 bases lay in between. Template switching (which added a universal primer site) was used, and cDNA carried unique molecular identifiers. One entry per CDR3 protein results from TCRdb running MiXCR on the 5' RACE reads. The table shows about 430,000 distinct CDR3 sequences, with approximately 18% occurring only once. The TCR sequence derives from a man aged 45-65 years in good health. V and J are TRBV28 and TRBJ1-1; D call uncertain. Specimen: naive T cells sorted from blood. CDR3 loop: CASTSGLNTEAFF. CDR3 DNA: TGTGCCAGCACCTCCGGGCTGAACACTGAAGCTTTCTTT.